This T cell receptor beta chain was recorded in a study of blood T cell repertoires in COVID-19. Study-wide background: T cells, B-cell-depleted T cells, or PBMCs provided the cDNA or gDNA that served as material.

CDR1 and CDR2 from the germline V gene are LNHDA and SQIVND (reference sequence). Trimming cost V 6 bases and J 0 bases; bases outside gene matches: 3. The CDR3 is 14 residues long. The assay was immunoSEQ multiplex PCR, and TCRdb's table has in-frame clones only and misses some. Seen here are a few hundred thousand clones, approximately 90% observed once, and the top ten hold roughly a sixth. This clone was seen only once. The chain combines TRBV19 with TRBJ2-3; 7 bases map to TRBD2. The TCR sequence derives from a man aged 45 to 65 with COVID-19, enrolled during active disease. The sequencing sample was made of peripheral blood. DNA for the CDR3: TGTGCCAGTAGGAAACTAGCGAGCACAGATACGCAGTATTTT. Residues: CASRKLASTDTQYF.